Listed below are T cell receptor beta chains from one sample, sequenced in a study of blood T cells in healthy people across ages. TCRdb reprocessed the 5' RACE reads via MiXCR and lists one record per CDR3 protein. The sample holds 700,000 or so distinct CDR3 sequences; approximately 40% are singletons and the top ten take about 30%. Sequencing was performed on blood. Receptor source: an older man in good health. The CDR3 runs from the conserved cysteine through the conserved F or W. D genes are given only for firm matches. Only some rows state a clone size, as once, few, many or a class for expanded clones.

J gene: TRBJ2-7; V gene: TRBV6-1; clone size: .; D gene: .; CDR3 DNA: TGTGCCAGCAGTTCCACCCAGGGTAGGGAGCAGTACTTC; CDR3 protein: CASSSTQGREQYF
J gene: TRBJ1-5; V gene: TRBV2; clone size: .; D gene: .; CDR3 DNA: TGTGCCAGCAAGTCGTTGGGTTCGGGTAATCAGCCCCAGCATTTT; CDR3 protein: CASKSLGSGNQPQHF
J gene: TRBJ2-5; V gene: TRBV7-6; clone size: .; D gene: TRBD1; CDR3 DNA: TGTGCCAGCAGCTTATTAGGGGACAGGGCGGAGACCCAGTACTTC; CDR3 protein: CASSLLGDRAETQYF
J gene: TRBJ2-3; V gene: TRBV7-8; clone size: .; D gene: .; CDR3 DNA: TGTGCCAGCAGCTACTCCCTAGGGACCACAGATACGCAGTATTTT; CDR3 protein: CASSYSLGTTDTQYF
J gene: TRBJ2-3; V gene: TRBV11-2; clone size: few; D gene: TRBD2; CDR3 DNA: TGTGCCAGCGGCTTAGCGGGGGGGCCAGATACGCAGTATTTT; CDR3 protein: CASGLAGGPDTQYF
J gene: TRBJ2-5; V gene: TRBV9; clone size: .; D gene: TRBD1; CDR3 DNA: TGTGCCAGCAGCGGGATCGGGACAGGATGGTCGGAGGAGCAGTACTTC; CDR3 protein: CASSGIGTGWSEEQYF
J gene: TRBJ2-1; V gene: TRBV4-2; clone size: many; D gene: TRBD2; CDR3 DNA: TGTGCCAGCAGCCAAGGCCACCGGGGAGGGGAGGGTGAGCAGTTCTTC; CDR3 protein: CASSQGHRGGEGEQFF
J gene: TRBJ2-4; V gene: TRBV6-5; clone size: .; D gene: .; CDR3 DNA: TGTGCCAGCAGTTTAGGTTCACTAGCCAAAAACATTCAGTACTTC; CDR3 protein: CASSLGSLAKNIQYF
J gene: TRBJ2-3; V gene: TRBV4-3; clone size: many; D gene: .; CDR3 DNA: TGCGCCAGCAGCCAAGATGAGTCCACAGATACGCAGTATTTT; CDR3 protein: CASSQDESTDTQYF
J gene: TRBJ2-1; V gene: TRBV20-1; clone size: .; D gene: .; CDR3 DNA: TGCAGTGCTAGTCTGGGTGATGAGCAGTTCTTC; CDR3 protein: CSASLGDEQFF
J gene: TRBJ1-2; V gene: TRBV6-2/TRBV6-3; clone size: .; D gene: .; CDR3 DNA: TGTGCCAGCAGGGACGACGGATATGGCTACACCTTC; CDR3 protein: CASRDDGYGYTF
J gene: TRBJ2-5; V gene: TRBV9; clone size: few; D gene: .; CDR3 DNA: TGTGCCAGCAGCGTAGCGGAGGGGCACATGGAGACCCAGTACTTC; CDR3 protein: CASSVAEGHMETQYF
J gene: TRBJ2-7; V gene: TRBV7-2; clone size: .; D gene: TRBD2; CDR3 DNA: TGTGCCAGCAGCTTAGACCCACTAGCGAGGACCTACGAGCAGTACTTC; CDR3 protein: CASSLDPLARTYEQYF
J gene: TRBJ2-1; V gene: TRBV20-1; clone size: .; D gene: TRBD2; CDR3 DNA: TGCAGTGCCCCGTTAGCGGGGGTTCCTGAGCAGTTCTTC; CDR3 protein: CSAPLAGVPEQFF
J gene: TRBJ2-1; V gene: TRBV9; clone size: .; D gene: .; CDR3 DNA: TGTGCCAGCAGCACCTCGCGCGGCTACAATGAGCAGTTCTTC; CDR3 protein: CASSTSRGYNEQFF
J gene: TRBJ2-1; V gene: TRBV7-2; clone size: .; D gene: .; CDR3 DNA: TGTGCCAGCAGCCGAGGAGTTAACAATGAGCAGTTCTTC; CDR3 protein: CASSRGVNNEQFF
J gene: TRBJ1-1; V gene: TRBV21-1; clone size: few; D gene: .; CDR3 DNA: TGTGCCAGCAGCGACTCGGGACAGGGTTGGGTTACTGAAGCTTTCTTT; CDR3 protein: CASSDSGQGWVTEAFF
J gene: TRBJ1-6; V gene: TRBV4-2; clone size: many; D gene: TRBD1; CDR3 DNA: TGTGCCAGCAGCCCGCGGACAGGGGGATCACCCCTCCACTTT; CDR3 protein: CASSPRTGGSPLHF
J gene: TRBJ2-1; V gene: TRBV30; clone size: .; D gene: TRBD1; CDR3 DNA: TGTGCCTGGGACCGGGACAGGGGTTACAATGAGCAGTTCTTC; CDR3 protein: CAWDRDRGYNEQFF
J gene: TRBJ2-1; V gene: TRBV7-3; clone size: few; D gene: .; CDR3 DNA: TGTGCCAGCAGCTTAACCGGGAGCCCCATCAATGAGCAGTTCTTC; CDR3 protein: CASSLTGSPINEQFF
J gene: TRBJ1-5; V gene: TRBV5-6; clone size: .; D gene: .; CDR3 DNA: TGTGCCAGCAGTTATGGGACGGCTATCAATCAGCCCCAGCATTTT; CDR3 protein: CASSYGTAINQPQHF
J gene: TRBJ2-5; V gene: TRBV5-5; clone size: .; D gene: TRBD2; CDR3 DNA: TGTGCCAGCAGTCGGAATAGCGGGCTCCAAGAGACCCAGTACTTC; CDR3 protein: CASSRNSGLQETQYF
J gene: TRBJ2-7; V gene: TRBV5-1; clone size: .; D gene: TRBD1; CDR3 DNA: TGCGCCAGCAGCCCCGGACAGGGTACGGTCGAGCAGTACTTC; CDR3 protein: CASSPGQGTVEQYF
J gene: TRBJ2-4; V gene: TRBV2; clone size: .; D gene: .; CDR3 DNA: TGTGCCAGCAGTGTACGTTTTGGGCAGTACTTC; CDR3 protein: CASSVRFGQYF
J gene: TRBJ1-2; V gene: TRBV20-1; clone size: .; D gene: .; CDR3 DNA: TGCAGTGCTAGAGTTCCGGCGGATGGCTACACCTTC; CDR3 protein: CSARVPADGYTF
J gene: TRBJ2-5; V gene: TRBV6-6; clone size: many; D gene: .; CDR3 DNA: TGTGCCAGCAGTCCCATATATGAACAGGCACAAGAGACCCAGTACTTC; CDR3 protein: CASSPIYEQAQETQYF
J gene: TRBJ2-3; V gene: TRBV7-9; clone size: .; D gene: .; CDR3 DNA: TGTGCCAGCAGCTTAACGGGAAACACAGATACGCAGTATTTT; CDR3 protein: CASSLTGNTDTQYF